This T cell receptor (beta chain) was captured by sequencing in a study of blood T cell repertoires in COVID-19. Study-wide background: Spain, Italy and the United States supplied samples that represented acute and convalescent COVID-19. Sources were T cells, B-cell-depleted T cells, or PBMCs; the material itself was cDNA or gDNA.

Seattle cases were enrolled at active infection and followed longitudinally. Per the original data handling: Amplified reference gene primers provided the basis for estimating nucleated cell counts. Sequenced by immunoSEQ multiplex PCR; TCRdb stores in-frame clones only, minus some. V and J calls and clone size are given by that table; D and trimming were obtained from the DNA. The sample comprises 150,000 to 180,000 clones, approximately 80% of which are singletons, and 9% to 14% rests with the top ten. Looked up from germline, CDR1 is SGHVS and CDR2 is FQNEAQ. This CDR3 comprises 15 residues. With 5 bases removed from V and 0 bases from J, the gap between germline ends came to 11 bases.

The J gene is TRBJ1-3, the V gene TRBV7-8; D ambiguous. Material for sequencing was peripheral blood. The sequence derives from a woman aged 55-69 years with COVID-19, enrolled during active disease. CDR3 nucleotide sequence: TGTGCCAGCAGCCTCTCCCACAGCTCTGGAAACACCATATATTTT. Its translation: CASSLSHSSGNTIYF.